This TCR beta chain emerged from a study of T-cell reconstitution after alpha-beta-depleted transplantation in children. Overall study results and limits: Where some patients showed high TCRbeta diversity at day 60, it came from recipient T cells and thymic progenitors that had survived.

There are 13 residues in the CDR3. V shed 7 bases and J shed 2 bases, with 6 bases lying between them. CDR1 is ENHRY and CDR2 is SYGVKD in the germline V gene. Points on this clonotype: Its antigen remains unknown.

For TCRbeta, the library was prepared with unique molecular identifiers. TCRdb recomputed calls from the PCR reads with MiXCR, one row per CDR3 protein. The sample contains under 400,000 distinct CDR3 sequences, roughly 21% of which appear only once. This rearrangement joins TRBV10-3 to TRBJ1-6; a weak D match, TRBD1 (5 bases). The sequence was collected from a male patient between 5 and 17 years old who had a stem cell transplant for acute lymphoblastic leukemia, so the T cells may come from the graft donor. This material consisted of PBMCs, mostly from graft donor cells, taken 180 days after TCRalphabeta/CD19-depleted stem cell transplant. In DNA, the CDR3 is TGTGCCATCATGGGGGCCTATAATTCACCCCTCCACTTT. It translates to CAIMGAYNSPLHF.